One T cell receptor beta chain is described in this entry. Its antigen is unidentified. Time point indicated: week 23, last vaccination. Doses of 300 ug of mutant IDH1 20-mer peptide were given with topical imiquimod. Sequencing used immunoSEQ multiplex PCR; TCRdb keeps in-frame clones, though not all of them. The sample includes about 65,000 clones, roughly 85% of them seen just once. The entry originates in a study of a mutant IDH1 vaccine in newly diagnosed glioma. Study information: Either 4-6 weeks after radiotherapy alone or alongside temozolomide, vaccination was begun. Treated patients had a mean age of about 40 years and an approximately 60% male, 37.5% female split.

The CDR3 has 16 residues. Germline CDR1 LNHDA, CDR2 SQIVND (reference sequence). Trimming took 7 bases from V and 10 from J; bases not matched to a gene: 16. The study's findings and limits: Changes in top peripheral clonotypes did not appear linked to pseudoprogression.

The source material was PBMCs, sampled from a glioma patient whose treatment included an IDH1 peptide vaccine. This sequence originates from a young man with glioma. The chain recombines TRBV19 with TRBJ1-4; 9 positions agree with TRBD1. CDR3 DNA sequence: TGTGCCAGTACCACTCGGGGGGGGACAGGGAAAGGAAAACTGTTTTTT. Its protein product is CASTTRGGTGKGKLFF.